What follows are 9 T cell receptor beta chains derived from one specimen sequenced in a study of CD8 T cells in Susac syndrome. Random hexamers primed reverse transcription of about 0.45 to 1 ug RNA. TCRdb re-called the immunoSEQ multiplex PCR reads through MiXCR, storing one row per CDR3 protein. This repertoire shows around 200,000 distinct CDR3 sequences, 85% to 95% found once; its top ten account for 0.15% to 0.2%. The sequenced sample consisted of CD8+ T cells from PBMCs. Receptors were obtained from a human donor with Susac syndrome.

This chain connects TRBV7-9 to TRBJ1-1; D is uncertain. V was clipped by 2 bases and J by 3 bases, with 1 base between them. This CDR3 spans 11 amino acids. Germline V gives CDR1 SEHNR, CDR2 FQNEAQ (reference sequence). CDR3: CASSLHTEAFF. As DNA, the CDR3 is TGTGCCAGCAGCTTACACACTGAAGCTTTCTTT. The full variable domain, its missing parts supplied by reference TRBV7-9 and TRBJ1-1, is DTGVSQNPRHKITKRGQNVTFRCDPISEHNRLYWYRQTLGQGPEFLTYFQNEAQLEKSRLLSDRFSAERPKGSFSTLEIQRTEQGDSAMYLCASSLHTEAFFGQGTRLTVV.

The chain is built from TRBV27 and TRBJ2-2; TRBD1 aligns across 8 bases. The germline V gene encodes CDR1 MNHEY and CDR2 SMNVEV (reference sequence). This CDR3 is 17 amino acids long. V dropped 2 bases and J dropped 3; count of bases not matched to a gene: 8. The CDR3 bases are TGTGCCAGCAGTTTAGTTCGGGCACAGGGGGACACCGGGGAGCTGTTTTTT. It specifies CASSLVRAQGDTGELFF.

J is TRBJ2-2 and V is TRBV29-1; no clear D. V gave up 2 bases and J gave up 3 bases, with 10 bases separating them. The germline V gene has CDR1 SQVTM and CDR2 ANQGSEA. The CDR3 has 14 residues. CDR3 bases: TGCAGCGTTGAACGTCACCGAGACACCGGGGAGCTGTTTTTT. Protein product: CSVERHRDTGELFF.

The V and J genes are TRBV29-1 and TRBJ2-1, with D unclear. CDR1 SQVTM and CDR2 ANQGSEA come from the germline V gene. Trimming pared 3 bases from V and 0 bases from J, leaving 15 bases between. The CDR3 extends over 16 amino acids. The CDR3 nucleotides read TGCAGCGTTGAGGGGTGGACGGGTAGCTCCTACAATGAGCAGTTCTTC. This gives the protein CSVEGWTGSSYNEQFF.

This chain links TRBV13 with TRBJ2-1; TRBD2 matches at 7 bases. CDR3 size: 18 residues. Germline CDR1 PRHDT, CDR2 FYEKMQ (reference sequence). Trimming cost V 4 bases and J 3 bases; bases outside gene matches: 15. The DNA of the CDR3 is TGTGCCAGCAGCTCATACACCGGGACTAAGCTTCGCTACAATGAGCAGTTCTTC. The encoded protein is CASSSYTGTKLRYNEQFF.

The chain is built from TRBV20-1 and TRBJ1-4, with 9 bases aligning to TRBD1. Germline V gene data show CDR1 as DFQATT and CDR2 as SNEGSKA (reference sequence). Germline trimming cut 0 bases from V and 6 bases from J; bases unmatched to any gene: 5. This CDR3 is 15 amino acids long. The CDR3 spells CSARDPGQGYEKLFF. CDR3 in DNA: TGCAGTGCTAGAGACCCGGGACAGGGCTATGAAAAACTGTTTTTT.

This rearrangement joins TRBV5-6 to TRBJ2-7; D remains unclear. This CDR3 region has 11 residues. V lost 2 bases to trimming and J lost 6 bases, with 6 bases between them. The V gene's germline CDR1 is SGHDT and CDR2 YYEEEE. CDR3 in amino acids: CASSFGFEQYF. The CDR3 DNA reads TGTGCCAGCAGCTTCGGGTTCGAGCAGTACTTC.

The chain uses TRBV29-1 and TRBJ2-1; 7 bases line up with TRBD1. CDR3 length: 12 amino acids. Germline V lookup: CDR1 SQVTM, CDR2 ANQGSEA. The V and J ends lost 2 bases and 9 bases, in that order; junction bases with no gene match: 4. The CDR3 loop reads CSVERQGGEQFF. Written as DNA, the CDR3 is TGCAGCGTTGAACGACAGGGCGGTGAGCAGTTCTTC.

The chain joins TRBV3-1 to TRBJ2-4, with unresolved D. From germline, CDR1 is LGHDT and CDR2 YNNKEL (reference sequence). The CDR3 is 15 amino acids. Trimming left V 5 bases short and J 0 bases short, with 11 bases between. The CDR3 DNA is TGTGCCAGCAGCTGGAGTGAACAAGCCAAAAACATTCAGTACTTC. Protein product: CASSWSEQAKNIQYF.